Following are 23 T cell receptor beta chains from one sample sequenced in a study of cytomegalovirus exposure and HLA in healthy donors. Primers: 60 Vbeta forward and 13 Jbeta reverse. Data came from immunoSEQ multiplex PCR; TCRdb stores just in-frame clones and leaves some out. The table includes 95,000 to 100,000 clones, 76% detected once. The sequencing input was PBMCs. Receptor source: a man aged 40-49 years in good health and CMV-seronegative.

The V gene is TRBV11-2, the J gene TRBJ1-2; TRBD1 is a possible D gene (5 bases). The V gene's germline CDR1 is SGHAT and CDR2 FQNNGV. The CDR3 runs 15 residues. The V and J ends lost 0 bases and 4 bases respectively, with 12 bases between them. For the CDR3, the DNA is TGTGCCAGCAGCTTAGATCAGGCGGGACTCTATGGCTACACCTTC. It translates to CASSLDQAGLYGYTF.

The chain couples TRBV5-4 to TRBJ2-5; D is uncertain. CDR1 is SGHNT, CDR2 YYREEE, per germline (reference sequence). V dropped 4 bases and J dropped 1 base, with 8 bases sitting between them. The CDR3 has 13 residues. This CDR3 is CASSRVLQETQYF. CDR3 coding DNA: TGTGCCAGCAGCCGGGTCCTCCAAGAGACCCAGTACTTC.

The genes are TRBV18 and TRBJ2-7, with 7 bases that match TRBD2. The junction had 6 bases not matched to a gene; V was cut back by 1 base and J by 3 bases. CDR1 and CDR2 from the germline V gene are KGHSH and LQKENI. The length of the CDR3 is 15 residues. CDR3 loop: CASSPRGGDGYEQYF. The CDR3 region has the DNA TGTGCCAGCTCACCACGGGGGGGTGACGGCTACGAGCAGTACTTC. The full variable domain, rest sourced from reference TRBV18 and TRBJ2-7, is NAGVMQNPRHLVRRRGQEARLRCSPMKGHSHVYWYRQLPEEGLKFMVYLQKENIIDESGMPKERFSAEFPKEGPSILRIQQVVRGDSAAYFCASSPRGGDGYEQYFGPGTRLTVT.

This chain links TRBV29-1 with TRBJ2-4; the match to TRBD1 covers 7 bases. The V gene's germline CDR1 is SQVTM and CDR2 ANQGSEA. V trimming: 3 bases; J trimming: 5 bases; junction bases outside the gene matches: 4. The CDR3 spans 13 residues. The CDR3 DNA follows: TGCAGCGTTGACGGGACAGCGCAAAACATTCAGTACTTC. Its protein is CSVDGTAQNIQYF.

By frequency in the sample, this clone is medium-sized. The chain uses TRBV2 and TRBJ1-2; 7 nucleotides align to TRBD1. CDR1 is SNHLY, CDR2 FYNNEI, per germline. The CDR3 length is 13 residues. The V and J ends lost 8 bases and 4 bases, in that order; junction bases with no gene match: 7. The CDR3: CASLQAGGYGYTF. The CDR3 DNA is TGTGCCAGCCTCCAGGCAGGGGGCTATGGCTACACCTTC.

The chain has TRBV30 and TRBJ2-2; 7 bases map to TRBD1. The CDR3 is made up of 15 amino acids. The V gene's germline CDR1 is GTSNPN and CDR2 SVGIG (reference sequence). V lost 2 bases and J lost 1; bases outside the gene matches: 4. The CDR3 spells CAWSRGQLNTGELFF. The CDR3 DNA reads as TGTGCCTGGAGTAGGGGACAGCTGAACACCGGGGAGCTGTTTTTT.

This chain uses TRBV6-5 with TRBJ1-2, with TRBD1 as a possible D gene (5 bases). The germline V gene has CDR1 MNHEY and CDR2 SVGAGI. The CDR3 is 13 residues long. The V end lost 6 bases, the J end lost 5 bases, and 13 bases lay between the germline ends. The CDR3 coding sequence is TGTGCCAGCAGGGCAGCGGGGGGATATGGCTACACCTTC. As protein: CASRAAGGYGYTF.

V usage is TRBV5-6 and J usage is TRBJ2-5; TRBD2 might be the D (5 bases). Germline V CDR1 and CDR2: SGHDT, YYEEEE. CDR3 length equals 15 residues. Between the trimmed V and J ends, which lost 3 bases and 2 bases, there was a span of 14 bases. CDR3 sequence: CASSYPGEPQETQYF. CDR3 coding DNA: TGTGCCAGCAGCTACCCCGGGGAACCACAAGAGACCCAGTACTTC.

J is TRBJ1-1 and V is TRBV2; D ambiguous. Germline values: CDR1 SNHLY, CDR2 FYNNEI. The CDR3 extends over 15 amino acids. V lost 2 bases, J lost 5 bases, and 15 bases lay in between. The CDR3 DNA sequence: TGTGCCAGCAGTGAACGCGGACCGTCGGGGACTGAAGCTTTCTTT. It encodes CASSERGPSGTEAFF.

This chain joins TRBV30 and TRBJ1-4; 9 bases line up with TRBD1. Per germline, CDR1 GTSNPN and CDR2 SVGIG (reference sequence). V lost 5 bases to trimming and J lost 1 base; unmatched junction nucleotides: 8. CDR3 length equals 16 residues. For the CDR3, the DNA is TGTGCCTGGGAGACAGGGGGGGGAAAAACTAATGAAAAACTGTTTTTT. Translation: CAWETGGGKTNEKLFF.

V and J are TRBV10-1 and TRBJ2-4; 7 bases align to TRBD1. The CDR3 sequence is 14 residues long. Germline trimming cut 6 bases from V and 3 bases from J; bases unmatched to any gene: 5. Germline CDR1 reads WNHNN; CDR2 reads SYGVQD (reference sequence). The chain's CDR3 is CASRYRDSKNIQYF. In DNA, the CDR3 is TGCGCCAGCAGGTACCGGGACAGCAAAAACATTCAGTACTTC.

The CDR3 sequence is CASSYRGRGGNNEQFF. CDR3 in DNA: TGCGCCAGCAGCTACCGGGGGCGGGGGGGCAACAATGAGCAGTTCTTC. The genes are TRBV5-1 and TRBJ2-1; the match to TRBD2 covers 9 bases. Germline CDR1 SGHRS, CDR2 YFSETQ. The junction had 9 bases not matched to a gene; V was cut back by 3 bases and J by 5 bases. The CDR3 spans 16 residues.

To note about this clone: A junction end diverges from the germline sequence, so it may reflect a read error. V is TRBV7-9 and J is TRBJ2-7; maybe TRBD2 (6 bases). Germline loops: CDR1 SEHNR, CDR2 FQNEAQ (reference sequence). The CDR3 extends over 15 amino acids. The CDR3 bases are TGTTCCAGCAGCTTACTCTCCCCCGGGGGTGACGAGCAGTACTTC. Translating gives CSSSLLSPGGDEQYF.

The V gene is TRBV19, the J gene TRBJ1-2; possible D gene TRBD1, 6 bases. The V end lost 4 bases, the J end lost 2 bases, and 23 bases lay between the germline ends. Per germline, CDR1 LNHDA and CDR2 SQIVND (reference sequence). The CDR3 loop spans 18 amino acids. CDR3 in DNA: TGTGCCAGTAGTACTTCCGGTTTGTCGACAGGATTCAACTATGGCTACACCTTC. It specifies CASSTSGLSTGFNYGYTF.

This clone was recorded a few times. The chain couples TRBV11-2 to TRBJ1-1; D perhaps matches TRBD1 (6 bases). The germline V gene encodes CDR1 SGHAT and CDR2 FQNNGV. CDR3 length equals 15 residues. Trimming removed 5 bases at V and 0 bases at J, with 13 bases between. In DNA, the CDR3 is TGTGCCAGCAGCGCCAGGGGTCAACTGAACACTGAAGCTTTCTTT. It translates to CASSARGQLNTEAFF. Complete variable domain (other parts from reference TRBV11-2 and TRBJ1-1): EAGVAQSPRYKIIEKRQSVAFWCNPISGHATLYWYQQILGQGPKLLIQFQNNGVVDDSQLPKDRFSAERLKGVDSTLKIQPAKLEDSAVYLCASSARGQLNTEAFFGQGTRLTVV.

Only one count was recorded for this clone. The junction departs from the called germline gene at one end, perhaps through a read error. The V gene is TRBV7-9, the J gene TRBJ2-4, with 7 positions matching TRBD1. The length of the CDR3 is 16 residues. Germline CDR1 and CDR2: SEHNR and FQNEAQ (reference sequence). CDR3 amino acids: CSSSSLTTGDKNIQYF. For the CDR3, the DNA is TGTTCCAGCAGCTCACTCACTACAGGGGACAAAAACATTCAGTACTTC.

In nucleotides, the CDR3 is TGTGCCAGCAGTGGGGTTCGAAAAGGACTTAACTATGGCTACACCTTC. The encoded protein is CASSGVRKGLNYGYTF. The chain joins TRBV6-1 to TRBJ1-2; D gene uncertain. V was pared by 4 bases and J by 1 base, with 16 bases between. Germline V gives CDR1 MNHNS, CDR2 SASEGT. This CDR3 region has 16 residues.

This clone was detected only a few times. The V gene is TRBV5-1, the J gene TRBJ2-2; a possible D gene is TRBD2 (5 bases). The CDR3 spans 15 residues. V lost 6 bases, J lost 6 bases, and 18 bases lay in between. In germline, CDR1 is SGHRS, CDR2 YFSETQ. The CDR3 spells CASTDGFGGAGELFF. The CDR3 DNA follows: TGCGCCAGCACCGATGGGTTTGGAGGAGCCGGGGAGCTGTTTTTT.

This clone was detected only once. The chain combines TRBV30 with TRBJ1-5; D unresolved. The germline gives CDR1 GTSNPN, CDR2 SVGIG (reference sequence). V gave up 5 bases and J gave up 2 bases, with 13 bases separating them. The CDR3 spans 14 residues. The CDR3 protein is CAWAVQLGNQPQHF. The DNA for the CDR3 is TGTGCCTGGGCGGTGCAGCTTGGCAATCAGCCCCAGCATTTT.

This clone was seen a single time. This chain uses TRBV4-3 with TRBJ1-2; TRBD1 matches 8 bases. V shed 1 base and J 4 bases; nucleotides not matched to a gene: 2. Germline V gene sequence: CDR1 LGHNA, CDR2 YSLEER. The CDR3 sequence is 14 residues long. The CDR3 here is CASSQADRAYGYTF. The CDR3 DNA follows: TGCGCCAGCAGCCAAGCGGACAGGGCCTATGGCTACACCTTC.

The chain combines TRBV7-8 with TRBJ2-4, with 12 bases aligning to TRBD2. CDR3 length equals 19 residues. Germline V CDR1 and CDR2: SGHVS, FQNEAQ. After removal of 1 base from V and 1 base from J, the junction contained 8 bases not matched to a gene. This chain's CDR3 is CASSLVSSGGARAKNIQYF. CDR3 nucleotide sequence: TGTGCCAGCAGCTTAGTTTCTAGCGGGGGGGCCCGGGCCAAAAACATTCAGTACTTC. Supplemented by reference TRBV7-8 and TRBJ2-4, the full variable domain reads GAGVSQSPRYKVAKRGQDVALRCDPISGHVSLFWYQQALGQGPEFLTYFQNEAQLDKSGLPSDRFFAERPEGSVSTLKIQRTQQEDSAVYLCASSLVSSGGARAKNIQYFGAGTRLSVL.

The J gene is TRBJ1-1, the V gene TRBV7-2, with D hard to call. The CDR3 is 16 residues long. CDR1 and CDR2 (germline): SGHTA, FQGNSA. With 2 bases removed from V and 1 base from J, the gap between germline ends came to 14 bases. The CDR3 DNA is TGTGCCAGCAGCTTAAGGGCAGCTCGGGGGAACACTGAAGCTTTCTTT. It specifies CASSLRAARGNTEAFF. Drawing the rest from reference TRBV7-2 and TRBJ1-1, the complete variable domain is GAGVSQSPSNKVTEKGKDVELRCDPISGHTALYWYRQSLGQGLEFLIYFQGNSAPDKSGLPSDRFSAERTGGSVSTLTIQRTQQEDSAVYLCASSLRAARGNTEAFFGQGTRLTVV.

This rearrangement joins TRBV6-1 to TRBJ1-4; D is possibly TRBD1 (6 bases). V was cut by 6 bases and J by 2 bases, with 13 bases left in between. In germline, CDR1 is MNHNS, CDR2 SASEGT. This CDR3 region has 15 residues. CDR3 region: CASSITGTTNEKLFF. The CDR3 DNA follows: TGTGCCAGCAGCATAACAGGGACCACTAATGAAAAACTGTTTTTT.